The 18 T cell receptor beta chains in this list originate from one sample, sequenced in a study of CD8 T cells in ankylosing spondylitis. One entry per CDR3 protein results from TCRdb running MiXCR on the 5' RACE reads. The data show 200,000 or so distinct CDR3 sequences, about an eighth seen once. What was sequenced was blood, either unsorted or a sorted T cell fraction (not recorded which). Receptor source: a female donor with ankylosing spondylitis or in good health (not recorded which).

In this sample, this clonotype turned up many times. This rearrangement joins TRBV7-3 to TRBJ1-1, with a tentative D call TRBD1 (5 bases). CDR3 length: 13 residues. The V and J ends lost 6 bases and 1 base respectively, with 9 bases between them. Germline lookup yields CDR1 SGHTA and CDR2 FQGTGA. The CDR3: CASRAGQNTEAFF. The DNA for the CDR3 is TGTGCCAGCAGGGCAGGGCAGAACACTGAAGCTTTCTTT.

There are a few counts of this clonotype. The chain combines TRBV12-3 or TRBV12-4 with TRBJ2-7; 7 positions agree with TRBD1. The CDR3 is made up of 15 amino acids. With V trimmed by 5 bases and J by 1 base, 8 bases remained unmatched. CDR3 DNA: TGTGCCAGCAGTCCCACAGGGGCGACTTCCTACGAGCAGTACTTC. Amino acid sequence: CASSPTGATSYEQYF.

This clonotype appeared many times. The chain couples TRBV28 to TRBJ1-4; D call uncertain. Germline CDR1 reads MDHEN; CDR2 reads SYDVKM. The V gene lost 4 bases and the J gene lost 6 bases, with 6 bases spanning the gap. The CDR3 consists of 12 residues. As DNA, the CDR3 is TGTGCCAGCAGTTACGTGTATGAAAAACTGTTTTTT. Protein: CASSYVYEKLFF.

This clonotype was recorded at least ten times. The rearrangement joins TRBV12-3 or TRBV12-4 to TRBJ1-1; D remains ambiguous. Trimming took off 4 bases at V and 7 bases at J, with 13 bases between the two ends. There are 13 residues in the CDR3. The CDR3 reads CASSSPWEREAFF. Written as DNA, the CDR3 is TGTGCCAGCAGTTCCCCCTGGGAGCGTGAAGCTTTCTTT.

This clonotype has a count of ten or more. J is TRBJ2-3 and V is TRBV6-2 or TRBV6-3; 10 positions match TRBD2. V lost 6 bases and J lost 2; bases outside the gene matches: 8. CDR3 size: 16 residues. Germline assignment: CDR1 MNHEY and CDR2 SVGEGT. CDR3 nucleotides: TGTGCCAGCAGCAGAGGGACTAGCGAACACACAGATACGCAGTATTTT. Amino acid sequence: CASSRGTSEHTDTQYF.

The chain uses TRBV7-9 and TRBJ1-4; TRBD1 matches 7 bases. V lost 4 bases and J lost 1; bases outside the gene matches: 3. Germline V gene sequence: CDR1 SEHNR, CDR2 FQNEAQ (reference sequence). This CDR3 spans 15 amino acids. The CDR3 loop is CASSWRQGTNEKLFF. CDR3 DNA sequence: TGTGCCAGCAGCTGGAGACAGGGAACTAATGAAAAACTGTTTTTT. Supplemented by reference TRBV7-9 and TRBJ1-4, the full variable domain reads DTGVSQNPRHKITKRGQNVTFRCDPISEHNRLYWYRQTLGQGPEFLTYFQNEAQLEKSRLLSDRFSAERPKGSFSTLEIQRTEQGDSAMYLCASSWRQGTNEKLFFGSGTQLSVL.

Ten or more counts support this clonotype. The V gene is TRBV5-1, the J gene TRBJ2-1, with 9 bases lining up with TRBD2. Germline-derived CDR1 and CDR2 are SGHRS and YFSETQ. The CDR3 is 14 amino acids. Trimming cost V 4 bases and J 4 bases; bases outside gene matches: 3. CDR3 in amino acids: CASSLGLAYNEQFF. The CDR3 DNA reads TGCGCCAGCAGCCTAGGACTAGCGTACAATGAGCAGTTCTTC.

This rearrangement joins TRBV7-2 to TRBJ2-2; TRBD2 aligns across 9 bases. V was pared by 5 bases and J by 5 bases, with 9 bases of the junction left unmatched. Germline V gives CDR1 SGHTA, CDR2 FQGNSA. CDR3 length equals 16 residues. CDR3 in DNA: TGTGCCAGCAGCCTAGGGACTAGCACAAGAACCGGGGAGCTGTTTTTT. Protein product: CASSLGTSTRTGELFF.

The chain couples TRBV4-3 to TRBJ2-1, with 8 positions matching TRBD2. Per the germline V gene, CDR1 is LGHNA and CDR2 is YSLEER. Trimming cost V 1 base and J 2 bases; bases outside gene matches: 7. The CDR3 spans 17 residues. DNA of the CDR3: TGCGCCAGCAGCCAAGGCCACAGGACTAGCACCTACAATGAGCAGTTCTTC. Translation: CASSQGHRTSTYNEQFF.

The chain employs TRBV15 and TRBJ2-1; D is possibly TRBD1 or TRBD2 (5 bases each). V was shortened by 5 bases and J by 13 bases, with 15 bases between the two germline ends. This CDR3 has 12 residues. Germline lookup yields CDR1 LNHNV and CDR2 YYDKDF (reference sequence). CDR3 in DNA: TGTGCCACCAGCTTCGACGGGGCGGACCAGTTCTTC. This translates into CATSFDGADQFF.

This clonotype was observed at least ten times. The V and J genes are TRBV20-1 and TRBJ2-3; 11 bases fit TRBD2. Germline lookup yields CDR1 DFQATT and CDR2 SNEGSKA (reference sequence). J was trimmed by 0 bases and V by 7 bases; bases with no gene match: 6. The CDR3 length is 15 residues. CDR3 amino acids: CSGRLAGTSTDTQYF. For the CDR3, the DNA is TGCAGTGGCAGACTAGCGGGAACTAGCACAGATACGCAGTATTTT.

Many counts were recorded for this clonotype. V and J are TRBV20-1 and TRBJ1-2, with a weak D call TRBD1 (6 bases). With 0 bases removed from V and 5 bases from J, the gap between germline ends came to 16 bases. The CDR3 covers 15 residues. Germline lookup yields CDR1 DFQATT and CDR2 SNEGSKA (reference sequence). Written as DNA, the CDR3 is TGCAGTGCTAGAGATCAGGGAGGGGGGCATTATGGCTACACCTTC. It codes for CSARDQGGGHYGYTF.

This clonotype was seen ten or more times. Written as DNA, the CDR3 is TGCAGCGTTGGGGGCGGCTACGAGCAGTACTTC. This sequence encodes CSVGGGYEQYF. The gene calls are TRBV29-1 and TRBJ2-7; D is possibly TRBD1 (5 bases). The V gene's germline CDR1 is SQVTM and CDR2 ANQGSEA. V dropped 4 bases and J dropped 3 bases, with 7 bases sitting between them. The CDR3 is 11 residues long.

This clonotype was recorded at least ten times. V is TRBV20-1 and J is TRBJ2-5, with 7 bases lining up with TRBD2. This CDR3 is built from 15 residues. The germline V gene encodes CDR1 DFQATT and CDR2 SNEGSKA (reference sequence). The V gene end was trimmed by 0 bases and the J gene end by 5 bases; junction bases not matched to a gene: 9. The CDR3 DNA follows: TGCAGTGCTAGAGACGGGGGGACTCCAATGGAGACCCAGTACTTC. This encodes CSARDGGTPMETQYF.

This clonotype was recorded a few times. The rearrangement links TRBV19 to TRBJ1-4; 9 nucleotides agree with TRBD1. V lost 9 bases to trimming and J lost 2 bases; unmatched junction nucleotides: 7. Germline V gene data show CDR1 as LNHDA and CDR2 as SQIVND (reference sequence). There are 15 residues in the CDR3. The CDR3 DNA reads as TGTGCCAGCCGGGACAGGGCGGAGACTAATGAAAAACTGTTTTTT. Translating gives CASRDRAETNEKLFF. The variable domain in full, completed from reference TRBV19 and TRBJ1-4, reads DGGITQSPKYLFRKEGQNVTLSCEQNLNHDAMYWYRQDPGQGLRLIYYSQIVNDFQKGDIAEGYSVSREKKESFPLTVTSAQKNPTAFYLCASRDRAETNEKLFFGSGTQLSVL.

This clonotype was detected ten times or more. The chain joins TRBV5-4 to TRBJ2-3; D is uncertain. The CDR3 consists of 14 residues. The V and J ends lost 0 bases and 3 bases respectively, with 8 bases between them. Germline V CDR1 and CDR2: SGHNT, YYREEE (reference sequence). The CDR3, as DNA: TGTGCCAGCAGCTTGGGCCAAGCGACAGATACGCAGTATTTT. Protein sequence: CASSLGQATDTQYF.

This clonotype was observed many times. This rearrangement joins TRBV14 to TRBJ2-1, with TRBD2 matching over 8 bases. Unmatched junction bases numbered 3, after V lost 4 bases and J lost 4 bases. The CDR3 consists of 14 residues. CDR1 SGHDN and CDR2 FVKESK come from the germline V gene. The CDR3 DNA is TGTGCCAGCAGCCCACCGGGAGGGTACAATGAGCAGTTCTTC. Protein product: CASSPPGGYNEQFF.

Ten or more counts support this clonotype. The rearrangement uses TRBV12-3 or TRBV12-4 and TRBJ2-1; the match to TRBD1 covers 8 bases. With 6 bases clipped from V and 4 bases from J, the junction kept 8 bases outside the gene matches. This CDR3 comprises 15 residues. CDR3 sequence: CASSKPQGVYNEQFF. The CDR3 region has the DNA TGTGCCAGCAGCAAACCACAGGGGGTGTACAATGAGCAGTTCTTC.